One and the same sample provided the 3 T cell receptor beta chains below, sequenced in a study of blood T cell repertoires in COVID-19. Here immunoSEQ multiplex PCR was the method, and the copy in TCRdb shows in-frame clones only, minus some. The table has approximately 150,000 clones, roughly 84% seen once; the top ten hold about 9.4%. Sequenced material: peripheral blood. The receptors stem from a man in his 60s with active or convalescent COVID-19.

The chain is built from TRBV7-9 and TRBJ1-3; the D gene is possibly TRBD1 (6 bases). The V gene's germline CDR1 is SEHNR and CDR2 FQNEAQ (reference sequence). With 7 bases removed from V and 2 bases from J, the gap between germline ends came to 12 bases. The CDR3 totals 14 residues. CDR3 coding DNA: TGTGCCAGCACTGAGAACAGGGCTGGAAACACCATATATTTT. Translated, it gives CASTENRAGNTIYF. The full variable domain, in which reference TRBV7-9 and TRBJ1-3 provide the parts outside the CDR3, is DTGVSQNPRHKITKRGQNVTFRCDPISEHNRLYWYRQTLGQGPEFLTYFQNEAQLEKSRLLSDRFSAERPKGSFSTLEIQRTEQGDSAMYLCASTENRAGNTIYFGEGSWLTVV.

The chain joins TRBV4-1 to TRBJ2-5; D may be TRBD2 (6 bases). Trimming cost V 0 bases and J 5 bases, with 13 bases left between them. This CDR3 has 15 amino acids. Germline CDR1 and CDR2: MGHRA and YSYEKL. CDR3 bases: TGCGCCAGCAGCCAAGATCACCAGGAGGGGGAGACCCAGTACTTC. Amino acids: CASSQDHQEGETQYF.

V and J are TRBV7-2 and TRBJ2-1; D call uncertain. V lost 5 bases and J 5 bases, leaving 10 bases between the germline ends. The CDR3 spans 13 residues. CDR1 is SGHTA and CDR2 is FQGNSA in the germline V gene. The CDR3 nucleotides are TGTGCCAGCAGCCCTAAGTTTAACAATGAGCAGTTCTTC. It is translated as CASSPKFNNEQFF.